A single sample gave rise to the 15 T cell receptor beta chains below, sequenced in a study of neurological immune-mediated disorders (dated by TCRdb to between 2019 and 2020). Receptor amplification or capture employed 5' RACE. The instrument was an Illumina HiSeq 2500. TCRdb reworked the public reads: Q25 trimming with fastp, MiXCR clone assembly, productive beta chains retained. CDR3 protein duplicates are merged, each entry listing the most common genes and DNA. For this sample there are approximately 46,000 distinct CDR3 sequences; approximately 2.8% appear just once. Of the sample, roughly 16% is held by the ten largest clones. Sequenced sample: PBMCs. The source is a woman between 45 and 65 years old with multiple sclerosis.

The chain joins TRBV11-3 to TRBJ1-3, with no clear D. The CDR3 totals 13 residues. Trimming removed 3 bases at V and 2 bases at J, with 5 bases between. Germline-derived CDR1 and CDR2 are SGHNT and YENEEA. Written as DNA, the CDR3 is TGTGCCAGCAGCTTCGCGGCTGGAAACACCATATATTTT. Translated, it gives CASSFAAGNTIYF.

This clonotype was seen many times. The chain has TRBV12-3 or TRBV12-4 and TRBJ2-7, with D unclear. The CDR3 has 14 amino acids. V was cut by 3 bases and J by 0 bases, with 9 bases left in between. The chain's CDR3 is CASSFGKISYEQYF. CDR3 coding DNA: TGTGCCAGCAGTTTCGGAAAGATCTCCTACGAGCAGTACTTC.

This clonotype was recorded at least ten times. The genes are TRBV5-1 and TRBJ1-1, with D possibly matching TRBD1 (5 bases). Germline-derived CDR1 and CDR2 are SGHRS and YFSETQ. Trimming took 3 bases from V and 11 from J, leaving 17 bases between them. The CDR3 spans 13 residues. Here the CDR3 reads CASSSDGTRGAFF. CDR3 nucleotides: TGCGCCAGCAGCTCGGACGGAACACGGGGGGCTTTCTTT.

In this sample, this clonotype turned up many times. The V and J genes are TRBV18 and TRBJ2-5, with D perhaps matching TRBD2 (6 bases). The V gene lost 3 bases and the J gene lost 5 bases, with 13 bases spanning the gap. The length of the CDR3 is 14 residues. Germline-derived CDR1 and CDR2 are KGHSH and LQKENI. CDR3 protein: CASSPTGSAETQYF. CDR3 DNA sequence: TGTGCCAGCTCACCTACCGGGAGTGCGGAGACCCAGTACTTC.

The rearrangement uses TRBV28 and TRBJ1-2; 8 bases are shared with TRBD1. The CDR3 covers 15 residues. Germline trimming cut 5 bases from V and 2 bases from J; bases unmatched to any gene: 7. Looked up from germline, CDR1 is MDHEN and CDR2 is SYDVKM. CDR3 protein: CASSRQGMSNYGYTF. CDR3 in DNA: TGTGCCAGCAGTCGACAGGGGATGTCAAACTATGGCTACACCTTC.

This clonotype was recorded at least ten times. The chain is built from TRBV28 and TRBJ2-1, with TRBD1 matching 10 bases. The germline CDR1 and CDR2 sequences are MDHEN and SYDVKM. The CDR3 spans 15 residues. Unmatched junction bases numbered 7, after V lost 6 bases and J lost 5 bases. The CDR3 DNA reads TGTGCCAGCAGCCCCGACAGGGGGCGCAACAATGAGCAGTTCTTC. Its translation is CASSPDRGRNNEQFF.

In this sample, this clonotype turned up many times. The chain joins TRBV5-1 to TRBJ2-5; D possibly matches TRBD1 or TRBD2 (5 bases each). V dropped 4 bases and J dropped 5 bases, with 12 bases sitting between them. The CDR3 spans 13 residues. Germline V gives CDR1 SGHRS, CDR2 YFSETQ. The chain's CDR3 is CASSGGPGETQYF. The CDR3, as DNA: TGCGCCAGCAGCGGGGGTCCCGGGGAGACCCAGTACTTC.

This clonotype appeared many times. This chain joins TRBV5-1 and TRBJ2-3; TRBD2 matches 7 bases. The trim removed 1 base at V and 10 bases at J, leaving 9 bases unmatched. The V gene's germline CDR1 is SGHRS and CDR2 YFSETQ. CDR3 size: 14 residues. Here the CDR3 DNA reads TGCGCCAGCAGCTTGTTGACGGGAGGAGACGCGCAGTATTTT. Residues: CASSLLTGGDAQYF.

This clonotype showed up many times. The V gene is TRBV3-1, the J gene TRBJ2-1; D assignment may be TRBD1 or TRBD2 (5 bases each). Trimming pared 7 bases from V and 6 bases from J, leaving 13 bases between. The CDR3 is made up of 13 amino acids. CDR1 is LGHDT, CDR2 YNNKEL, per germline (reference sequence). CDR3 sequence reads: CASTTGTVNEQFF. The DNA for the CDR3 is TGTGCCAGCACTACCGGGACGGTCAATGAGCAGTTCTTC.

This clonotype appeared many times. The chain links TRBV6-5 to TRBJ1-2, with 8 bases lining up with TRBD1. V gave up 2 bases and J gave up 3 bases; unmatched junction bases: 5. The CDR3 consists of 15 residues. Germline lookup yields CDR1 MNHEY and CDR2 SVGAGI. CDR3 sequence: CASSYTQTGDYGYTF. For the CDR3, the DNA is TGTGCCAGCAGTTACACCCAGACAGGGGACTATGGCTACACCTTC.

This clonotype was recorded many times. The V and J genes are TRBV27 and TRBJ1-2, with D perhaps TRBD1 (6 bases). V was clipped by 3 bases and J by 0 bases, with 11 bases between them. CDR1 is MNHEY, CDR2 SMNVEV, per germline (reference sequence). The length of the CDR3 is 15 residues. The CDR3 here is CASSFPPGANYGYTF. CDR3 nucleotide sequence: TGTGCCAGCAGTTTCCCCCCAGGGGCTAACTATGGCTACACCTTC.

This clonotype came up many times. The chain combines TRBV20-1 with TRBJ1-2; D gene uncertain. Germline CDR1 and CDR2: DFQATT and SNEGSKA (reference sequence). Trimming removed 1 base from V and 4 bases from J, with 13 bases in between. The CDR3 covers 14 residues. The CDR3 coding sequence is TGCAGTGCTAGAGTCCGGGGTGCCGGCTATGGCTACACCTTC. It specifies CSARVRGAGYGYTF.

This clonotype has a count of ten or more. This chain connects TRBV5-1 to TRBJ1-5; D call uncertain. Trimming took off 0 bases at V and 8 bases at J, with 15 bases between the two ends. CDR1 is SGHRS, CDR2 YFSETQ, per germline. This CDR3 contains 15 residues. The CDR3 DNA sequence: TGCGCCAGCAGCTTGGATGGGTCGCCCCTAGAGCCCCAGCATTTT. Amino acids: CASSLDGSPLEPQHF. The full variable domain, in which reference TRBV5-1 and TRBJ1-5 provide the parts outside the CDR3, is KAGVTQTPRYLIKTRGQQVTLSCSPISGHRSVSWYQQTPGQGLQFLFEYFSETQRNKGNFPGRFSGRQFSNSRSEMNVSTLELGDSALYLCASSLDGSPLEPQHFGDGTRLSIL.

This clonotype was seen repeatedly, ten times or more. V gene TRBV21-1 combines with J gene TRBJ2-7. TRBV21-1 is described as a pseudogene. This CDR3 is built from 15 residues. This CDR3 is CASRQKGSSSYEQYF. The CDR3 DNA sequence: TGTGCCAGCAGGCAAAAAGGATCCTCCTCCTACGAGCAGTACTTC.

The sample holds many counts of this clonotype. This chain links TRBV19 with TRBJ2-3; 7 bases line up with TRBD1. This CDR3 is built from 14 residues. The germline V gene encodes CDR1 LNHDA and CDR2 SQIVND (reference sequence). With V trimmed by 6 bases and J by 2 bases, 5 bases remained unmatched. CDR3 sequence reads: CASRGTANTDTQYF. Here the CDR3 DNA reads TGTGCCAGTAGAGGGACAGCGAACACAGATACGCAGTATTTT.